A single TCR beta chain is shown here with its context. Generated by immunoSEQ multiplex PCR, the TCRdb table keeps only in-frame clones and is missing some. The table lists some 320,000 clones, roughly 85% of them singletons. This sample stems from a study of blood T cell repertoires in COVID-19. Those who participated ranged in age from about 18 to 95 years and resided in about two dozen US areas. Cohort allocation depended upon clinical history that participants reported. A COVID-19 case had been met by exposed participants during the 2 weeks before study entry. CDR1 and CDR2 (germline): LGHDT, YNNKEL (reference sequence). This CDR3 is 14 amino acids long. The V end was cut by 1 base, the J end by 1 base, with 7 bases between.

Sequenced material: PBMCs or T cells enriched from blood (not recorded which). This chain joins TRBV3-1 (or the pseudogene TRBV3-2) and TRBJ1-1; D remains ambiguous. This receptor was identified in a young woman who had been exposed to COVID-19. The CDR3 nucleotides read TGTGCCAGCAGCCAAGGCGCCAAGAACACTGAAGCTTTCTTT. Amino acids: CASSQGAKNTEAFF.